This T cell receptor (beta chain) was obtained from a study of shared clonotypes between healthy human individuals (dated by TCRdb to between 2020 and 2021). General notes on the study: Two women and a few men aged 18 to 49 years were included in the cohort. Different laboratories and diverse techniques were used to prepare libraries and sequence TCR repertoires, to increase sequencing depth and limit assay-specific biases. Between about 0.9 and 8.9 billion PBMCs per donor were obtained by leukapheresis. Blood TCR repertoires of a handful of healthy adults were deeply sequenced to estimate repertoire size and the extent of clonotype sharing between individuals. For each donor, CD4 naive and CD4 memory were each given three plates, CD8 naive was given two plates, and CD8 memory was given one plate. Study-wide findings and limitations: Compared with non-shared clonotypes, the clonotypes found in all four sorted-subset donors had higher generation probabilities. Sharing across a few donors was observed for around 5% of naive CD4, under 4% of naive CD8, about 2.5% of memory CD4, and over 0.3% of memory CD8 clonotypes. Sampling was limited to blood, and TCR repertoires in tissue likely differ from TCR repertoires in blood. Larger estimated clonotype richness was generally found for naive subsets than for memory subsets. The genetic and exposure-history diversity represented was limited by the small number of donors. Even with the large sequencing depth, rarefaction of the sorted-subset datasets indicated that sequencing was incomplete. Pairwise subsampling led to the expectation that sequencing depth would affect the degree of clonotype sharing among donors.

Using the deep immunoSEQ assay, multiplex PCR amplified TCR CDR3 regions from genomic DNA. Extracted genomic DNA from each cell subset was spread evenly across all wells of several immunoSEQ 96-well plates, with each plate serving as a replicate. For sorted subsets, about 200 ng genomic DNA, equal to about 30,000 T cell genomes, was loaded into each replicate PCR. Purified libraries were quantified with a Qubit 3.0 fluorometer, sized on a Bioanalyzer 2100, and re-quantified with the KAPA Library Quantification kit. Each immunoSEQ 96-well plate was sequenced on its own single-read 150-cycle Illumina NextSeq 550 flow cell. In the source study's methods: Because only junctional sequences without quality scores were contained in the immunoSEQ output, filtering matching that applied to full-length reads could not be performed. Sequences were annotated with PyIR, a Python wrapper for IgBLAST v1.9, using IMGT germline references to assign V/J genes and CDR3. Reads with weak V/J assignments (E-value above 1e-6), missing CDR3, stop codons, out-of-frame junctions, or ambiguous translated residues were removed. A V3J clonotype was defined by an identical inferred V gene, J gene, and CDR3 amino acid sequence. To compute the percentage overlap between repertoires, the number of shared unique clonotypes was divided by the size of the smaller repertoire. RTK rarefaction, the Chao1 estimator, and Recon v2.1 estimates of unobserved clonotypes were used to assess repertoire richness. Generation probabilities for all TCRbeta clonotypes obtained by the gDNA method from a handful of donors were computed using OLGA. Here the immuneACCESS table is served through TCRdb, limited to in-frame sequences with V and J called. Missing clones are a known gap in these copies; in checked studies unresolved V genes cover under half, and the rest lacks a known reason. The D gene and trimming were derived from the DNA, and the V and J assignments and clone size from that table. The sample has about 2.3 million clones on record, roughly 92% of them singletons. 0.37% of the sample is held by the ten biggest clonotypes.

Healthy HIV-negative adults with no recently reported acute infections or vaccinations were included as donors. Only Caucasian adults living in Nashville, Tennessee, USA were represented among the donors. Magnetic negative selection was used to enrich CD4+ T cells, after which naive cells were positively selected on CD45RA and the negative fraction became the memory subset. Blood was obtained by leukapheresis, after which PBMCs were separated by Ficoll-Histopaque density gradient centrifugation and cryopreserved in liquid nitrogen vapor phase. Analytical flow cytometry was used to check the purity and quantity of each magnetically sorted T cell population. Each sorted fraction had its genomic DNA isolated and then quantified by UV absorbance on a Nanodrop 2000c. About this clone itself: Its specific antigen is unknown. Nothing much larger sits one base from this clone, and base qualities are not available.

The junction carries 20 bases between V and J, which are trimmed by 7 bases and 7 bases respectively. CDR1 and CDR2 were assigned from the germline V gene as SQVTM and ANQGSEA. Taken from cysteine to phenylalanine, the CDR3 has 13 residues. Only the CDR3 region is kept as DNA, spanning 39 bases read in frame from base 1. This clonotype was sampled from a man between 18 and 29 years old in good health. Some clones in this sample may be carry-over from other donors' samples. Sequencing was done on a sample of naive CD4+ T cells from PBMCs. The label giving this sample's cell subset or site can be read as: CD45RA+ positively selected. The V gene is TRBV29-1 and the J gene is TRBJ2-7; tentative D gene TRBD2, with 7 bases matching. CDR3 reads: CSAGGQESEEQYF. The nucleotides are TGCAGCGCCGGGGGGCAGGAATCGGAAGAGCAGTACTTC.